Each of the 24 T cell receptor beta chains below was sequenced from the same sample in a study of T cell changes during pregnancy in multiple sclerosis. Assay: immunoSEQ multiplex PCR; the TCRdb copy retains only in-frame clones and omits some. The sample has 75,000 to 95,000 clones, about 92% seen once. The starting material was peripheral blood, obtained in the first trimester of pregnancy. These receptors all come from a female donor with multiple sclerosis, enrolled in a pregnancy study.

The J gene is TRBJ2-1, the V gene TRBV2; D possibly corresponds to TRBD2 (6 bases). V was trimmed by 8 bases and J by 8 bases, leaving 19 bases between them. The CDR3 is 14 amino acids. The V gene's germline CDR1 is SNHLY and CDR2 FYNNEI. This chain's CDR3 is CASGDWAFMDEQFF. CDR3 sequence (DNA): TGTGCCAGCGGGGACTGGGCTTTTATGGATGAGCAGTTCTTC.

This clone appeared a few times. The V call is TRBV14, the J call TRBJ1-1; the D gene is possibly TRBD1 (6 bases). In germline, CDR1 is SGHDN, CDR2 FVKESK. Trimming pared 3 bases from V and 3 bases from J, leaving 14 bases between. This CDR3 contains 15 residues. Here the CDR3 DNA reads TGTGCCAGCAGCCAGGGGGCAAGGAGGTACACTGAAGCTTTCTTT. Translating it yields CASSQGARRYTEAFF.

The rearrangement links TRBV5-6 to TRBJ1-5; 9 nucleotides match TRBD1. Germline CDR1 and CDR2: SGHDT and YYEEEE. The CDR3 totals 15 residues. The V gene end was trimmed by 1 base and the J gene end by 7 bases; junction bases not matched to a gene: 6. The DNA of the CDR3 is TGTGCCAGCAGCTTGATGACAGGGGGTGGACAGCCCCAGCATTTT. Its translation: CASSLMTGGGQPQHF.

The genes are TRBV4-1 and TRBJ1-3; maybe TRBD1 (6 bases). Germline V gives CDR1 MGHRA, CDR2 YSYEKL. The length of the CDR3 is 16 residues. V lost 4 bases and J lost 4, with 17 bases in between. The CDR3 sequence: CASSLPGDMVGNTIYF. In nucleotides, the CDR3 is TGCGCCAGCAGCCTGCCCGGGGACATGGTCGGAAACACCATATATTTT.

The V call is TRBV5-4, the J call TRBJ2-3; TRBD1 agrees at 8 bases. Trimming took 3 bases from V and 4 from J; bases not matched to a gene: 4. CDR1 and CDR2 (germline): SGHNT, YYREEE (reference sequence). The CDR3 runs 14 residues. The chain's CDR3 is CASSYGQGPDTQYF. In DNA, the CDR3 is TGTGCCAGCAGCTACGGACAGGGCCCAGATACGCAGTATTTT. Supplemented by reference TRBV5-4 and TRBJ2-3, the full variable domain reads ETGVTQSPTHLIKTRGQQVTLRCSSQSGHNTVSWYQQALGQGPQFIFQYYREEENGRGNFPPRFSGLQFPNYSSELNVNALELDDSALYLCASSYGQGPDTQYFGPGTRLTVL.

The CDR3 here is CASSWTGRWQPQHF. As DNA, the CDR3 is TGTGCCAGCAGCTGGACAGGGCGATGGCAGCCCCAGCATTTT. J is TRBJ1-5 and V is TRBV7-8; 8 bases map to TRBD1. The germline V gene has CDR1 SGHVS and CDR2 FQNEAQ. The V gene end was trimmed by 4 bases and the J gene end by 7 bases; junction bases not matched to a gene: 6. The length of the CDR3 is 14 residues.

This rearrangement joins TRBV28 to TRBJ1-5; D unresolved. CDR3 length equals 13 residues. Between the trimmed V and J ends, which lost 2 bases and 2 bases, there was a span of 4 bases. The germline V gene has CDR1 MDHEN and CDR2 SYDVKM. The CDR3 region is CASSLLGNQPQHF. The CDR3 nucleotides are TGTGCCAGCAGTTTACTCGGCAATCAGCCCCAGCATTTT.

The gene calls are TRBV29-1 and TRBJ2-7; 7 bases are a match to TRBD1. Looked up from germline, CDR1 is SQVTM and CDR2 is ANQGSEA. This CDR3 has 12 amino acids. V lost 4 bases and J lost 6; bases outside the gene matches: 6. CDR3 DNA: TGCAGCGTTGTAAAGGGGGCGAGCGAGCAGTACTTC. Its protein is CSVVKGASEQYF.

The genes are TRBV7-9 and TRBJ2-7; 7 bases line up with TRBD1. Germline V gene lookup returns CDR1 SEHNR and CDR2 FQNEAQ (reference sequence). J gave up 5 bases and V 5 bases, and 9 bases lay outside the gene matches. There are 14 residues in the CDR3. The CDR3 spells CASSHPGQRNEQYF. In DNA form, the CDR3 reads TGTGCCAGCAGCCACCCGGGACAGCGGAACGAGCAGTACTTC.

V and J are TRBV11-2 and TRBJ1-1, with D unresolved. The CDR3 loop spans 12 amino acids. CDR1 and CDR2 from the germline V gene are SGHAT and FQNNGV. Trimming cost V 5 bases and J 4 bases, with 8 bases left between them. The CDR3 DNA reads TGTGCCAGCAGCCCCCAAGCCACTGAAGCTTTCTTT. Its protein product is CASSPQATEAFF.

V usage is TRBV7-9 and J usage is TRBJ2-2; D may be TRBD1 (5 bases). The V gene lost 2 bases and the J gene lost 5 bases, with 6 bases spanning the gap. The germline V gene has CDR1 SEHNR and CDR2 FQNEAQ (reference sequence). The CDR3 totals 13 residues. CDR3 coding DNA: TGTGCCAGCAGCTTAAGGGGAACCGGGGAGCTGTTTTTT. It translates to CASSLRGTGELFF.

The V call is TRBV19, the J call TRBJ2-7, with 9 bases lining up with TRBD1. The CDR3 spans 14 residues. The trim removed 7 bases at V and 3 bases at J, leaving 7 bases unmatched. CDR1 and CDR2 from the germline V gene are LNHDA and SQIVND (reference sequence). The CDR3 sequence is CASMGQGQHYEQYF. The CDR3 region has the DNA TGTGCCAGTATGGGACAGGGTCAACACTACGAGCAGTACTTC.

The gene calls are TRBV7-2 and TRBJ1-2; no firm D call. CDR3 length: 15 amino acids. Germline-derived CDR1 and CDR2 are SGHTA and FQGNSA. Trimming pared 1 base from V and 0 bases from J, leaving 9 bases between. CDR3 sequence reads: CASSLGASTNYGYTF. CDR3 bases: TGTGCCAGCAGCTTAGGGGCCAGTACTAACTATGGCTACACCTTC. The whole variable domain, remainder taken from reference TRBV7-2 and TRBJ1-2, is GAGVSQSPSNKVTEKGKDVELRCDPISGHTALYWYRQSLGQGLEFLIYFQGNSAPDKSGLPSDRFSAERTGGSVSTLTIQRTQQEDSAVYLCASSLGASTNYGYTFGSGTRLTVV.

The genes are TRBV7-9 and TRBJ2-5; TRBD2 is a possible D gene (6 bases). Trimming cost V 4 bases and J 2 bases, with 11 bases left between them. Germline values: CDR1 SEHNR, CDR2 FQNEAQ (reference sequence). This CDR3 spans 14 amino acids. CDR3 coding DNA: TGTGCCAGCAGCTCAAGCGGGTTACAAGAGACCCAGTACTTC. Protein product: CASSSSGLQETQYF.

This clone came up once. The chain carries TRBV30 and TRBJ1-4, with TRBD1 matching 7 bases. V lost 0 bases, J lost 2 bases, and 18 bases stayed unmatched. The CDR3 consists of 20 residues. The germline V gene encodes CDR1 GTSNPN and CDR2 SVGIG (reference sequence). This CDR3 reads CAWSVDRWDRAPRTNEKLFF. The CDR3 DNA reads as TGTGCCTGGAGTGTTGACCGCTGGGACAGAGCTCCCCGGACTAATGAAAAACTGTTTTTT.

This chain connects TRBV14 to TRBJ2-7; TRBD2 matches 7 bases. Trimming cost V 1 base and J 2 bases; bases outside gene matches: 5. The CDR3 sequence is 15 residues long. The germline V gene encodes CDR1 SGHDN and CDR2 FVKESK. As DNA, the CDR3 is TGTGCCAGCAGCCAAGTGACTAGCTTTCCCTACGAGCAGTACTTC. It encodes CASSQVTSFPYEQYF.

The chain couples TRBV9 to TRBJ2-7, with 10 bases identical to TRBD2. Unmatched junction bases numbered 10, after V lost 4 bases and J lost 6 bases. The V gene's germline CDR1 is SGDLS and CDR2 YYNGEE. CDR3 length equals 15 residues. The CDR3 is CASSISGTSEGEQYF. The DNA of the CDR3 is TGTGCCAGCAGCATTTCCGGGACTAGCGAGGGCGAGCAGTACTTC. Using reference TRBV9 and TRBJ2-7 for the parts outside the CDR3, the full variable domain is DSGVTQTPKHLITATGQRVTLRCSPRSGDLSVYWYQQSLDQGLQFLIQYYNGEERAKGNILERFSAQQFPDLHSELNLSSLELGDSALYFCASSISGTSEGEQYFGPGTRLTVT.

This chain uses TRBV6-1 with TRBJ1-1; D not certain. Trimming stripped 4 bases from V and 4 bases from J, with 10 bases between. This CDR3 comprises 13 residues. Germline lookup yields CDR1 MNHNS and CDR2 SASEGT. The CDR3 loop is CASSASRGTEAFF. CDR3 coding DNA: TGTGCCAGCAGTGCGTCCCGGGGCACTGAAGCTTTCTTT.

The genes are TRBV7-8 and TRBJ1-5; D is unclear. The ends were cut back, 1 base at V and 8 bases at J, with 6 bases in the middle. Germline values: CDR1 SGHVS, CDR2 FQNEAQ. CDR3 length: 12 residues. The CDR3 bases are TGTGCCAGCAGCTTAGGTCGAGAGCCCCAGCATTTT. This translates into CASSLGREPQHF.

This sequence joins TRBV29-1 and TRBJ2-1; D perhaps matches TRBD2 (5 bases). CDR3 size: 13 residues. Germline-derived CDR1 and CDR2 are SQVTM and ANQGSEA. Between the trimmed V and J ends, which lost 5 bases and 2 bases, there was a span of 10 bases. CDR3 region: CSVSSFTYNEQFF. Here the CDR3 DNA reads TGCAGCGTTTCTAGCTTCACCTACAATGAGCAGTTCTTC.

The chain joins TRBV6-1 to TRBJ2-1; a possible D gene is TRBD1 (5 bases). CDR1 MNHNS and CDR2 SASEGT come from the germline V gene. CDR3 length: 15 amino acids. V was pared by 5 bases and J by 8 bases, with 19 bases between. The CDR3 DNA is TGTGCCAGCAGTTGGGCAGGGTTATACAGCGATGAGCAGTTCTTC. This sequence encodes CASSWAGLYSDEQFF.

The gene calls are TRBV28 and TRBJ1-5; D call uncertain. The CDR3 sequence is 14 residues long. V shed 2 bases and J shed 3 bases, with 8 bases lying between them. The germline V gene has CDR1 MDHEN and CDR2 SYDVKM. The CDR3 region has the DNA TGTGCCAGCAGTTTAGTCCAGAACAATCAGCCCCAGCATTTT. The encoded protein is CASSLVQNNQPQHF.

This sequence joins TRBV11-2 and TRBJ2-5; 13 bases match TRBD2. Losses at the gene ends were 5 bases for V and 2 bases for J; bases not matched to a gene: 8. The CDR3 totals 17 residues. Germline CDR1 reads SGHAT; CDR2 reads FQNNGV. The CDR3 DNA sequence: TGTGCCAGCAGCGGACGACTAGCGGGAGGACGGCAAGAGACCCAGTACTTC. Translation: CASSGRLAGGRQETQYF.

The chain employs TRBV12-5 and TRBJ2-2; no clear D. The CDR3 contains 13 residues. Trimming removed 5 bases from V and 7 bases from J, with 11 bases in between. Per germline, CDR1 LGHNT and CDR2 FRNRAP. The CDR3 here is CASGAFFGGELFF. Here the CDR3 DNA reads TGTGCTAGTGGTGCTTTCTTCGGCGGGGAGCTGTTTTTT.